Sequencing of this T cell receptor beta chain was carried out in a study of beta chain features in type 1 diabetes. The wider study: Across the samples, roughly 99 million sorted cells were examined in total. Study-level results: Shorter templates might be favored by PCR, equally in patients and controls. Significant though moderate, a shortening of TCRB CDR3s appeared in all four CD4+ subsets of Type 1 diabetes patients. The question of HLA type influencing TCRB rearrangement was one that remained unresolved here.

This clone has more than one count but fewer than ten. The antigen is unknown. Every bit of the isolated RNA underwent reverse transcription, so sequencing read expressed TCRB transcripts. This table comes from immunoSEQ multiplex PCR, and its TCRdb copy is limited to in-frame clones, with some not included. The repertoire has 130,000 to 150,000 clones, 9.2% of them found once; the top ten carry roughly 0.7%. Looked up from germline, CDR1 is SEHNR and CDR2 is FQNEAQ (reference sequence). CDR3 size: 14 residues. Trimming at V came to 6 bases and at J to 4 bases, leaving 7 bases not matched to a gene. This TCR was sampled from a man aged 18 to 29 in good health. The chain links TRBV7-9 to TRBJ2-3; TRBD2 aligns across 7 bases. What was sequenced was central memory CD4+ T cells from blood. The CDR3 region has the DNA TGTGCCAGCAGGCCCAATCTAGCGGCAGATACGCAGTATTTT. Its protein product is CASRPNLAADTQYF. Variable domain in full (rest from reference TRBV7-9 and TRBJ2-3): DTGVSQNPRHKITKRGQNVTFRCDPISEHNRLYWYRQTLGQGPEFLTYFQNEAQLEKSRLLSDRFSAERPKGSFSTLEIQRTEQGDSAMYLCASRPNLAADTQYFGPGTRLTVL.